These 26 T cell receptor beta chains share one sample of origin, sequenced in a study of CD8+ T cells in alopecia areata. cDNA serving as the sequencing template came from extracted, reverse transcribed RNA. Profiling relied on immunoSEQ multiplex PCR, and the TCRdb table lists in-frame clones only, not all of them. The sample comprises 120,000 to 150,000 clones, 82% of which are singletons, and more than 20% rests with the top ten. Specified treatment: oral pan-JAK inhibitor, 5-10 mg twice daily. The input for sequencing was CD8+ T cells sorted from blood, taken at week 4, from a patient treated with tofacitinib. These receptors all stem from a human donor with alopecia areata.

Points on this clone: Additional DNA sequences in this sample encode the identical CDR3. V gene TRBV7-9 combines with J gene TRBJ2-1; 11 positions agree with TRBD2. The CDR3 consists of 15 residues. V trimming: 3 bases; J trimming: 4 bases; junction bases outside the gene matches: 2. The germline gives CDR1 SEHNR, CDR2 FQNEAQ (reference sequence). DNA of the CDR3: TGTGCCAGCAGCTTGGGGACTAGCGGATACAATGAGCAGTTCTTC. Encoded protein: CASSLGTSGYNEQFF.

CDR3 sequence (DNA): TGCGCCAGCAGCCAAGAACCCAAGGTCTCCTACGAGCAGTACTTC. It translates to CASSQEPKVSYEQYF. This chain uses TRBV4-1 with TRBJ2-7; D not certain. Trimming took off 0 bases at V and 0 bases at J, with 9 bases between the two ends. The CDR3 is made up of 15 amino acids. CDR1 MGHRA and CDR2 YSYEKL come from the germline V gene.

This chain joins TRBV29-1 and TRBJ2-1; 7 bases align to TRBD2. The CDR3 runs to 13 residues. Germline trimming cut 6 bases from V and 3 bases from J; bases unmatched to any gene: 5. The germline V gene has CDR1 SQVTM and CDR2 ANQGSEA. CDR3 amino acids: CSVGGGSYNEQFF. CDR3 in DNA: TGCAGCGTAGGCGGGGGTAGCTACAATGAGCAGTTCTTC.

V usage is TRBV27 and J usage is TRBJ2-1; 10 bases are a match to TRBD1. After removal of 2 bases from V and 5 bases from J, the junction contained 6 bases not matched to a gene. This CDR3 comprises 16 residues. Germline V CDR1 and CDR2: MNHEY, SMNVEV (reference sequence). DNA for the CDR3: TGTGCCAGCAGTTTAGGGGGACAGGGGCCGGACAATGAGCAGTTCTTC. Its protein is CASSLGGQGPDNEQFF.

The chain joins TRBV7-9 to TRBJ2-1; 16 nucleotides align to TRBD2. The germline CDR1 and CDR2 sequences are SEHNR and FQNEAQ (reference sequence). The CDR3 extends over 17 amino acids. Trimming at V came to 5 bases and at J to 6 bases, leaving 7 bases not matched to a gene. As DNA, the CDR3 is TGTGCCAGCAGCCCTACCGGGACTAGCGGGGGGGCCAATGAGCAGTTCTTC. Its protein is CASSPTGTSGGANEQFF.

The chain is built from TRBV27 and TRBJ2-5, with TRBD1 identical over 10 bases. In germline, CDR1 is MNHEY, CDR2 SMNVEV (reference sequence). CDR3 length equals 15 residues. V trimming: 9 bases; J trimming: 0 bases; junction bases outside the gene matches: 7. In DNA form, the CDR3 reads TGTGCCAGAAGACCGGGACAGGGGCACCAAGAGACCCAGTACTTC. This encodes CARRPGQGHQETQYF.

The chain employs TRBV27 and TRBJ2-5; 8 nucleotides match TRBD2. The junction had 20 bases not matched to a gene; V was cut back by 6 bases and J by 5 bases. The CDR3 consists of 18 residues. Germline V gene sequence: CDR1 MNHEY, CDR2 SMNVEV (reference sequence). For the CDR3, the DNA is TGTGCCAGCAGGAAAGGCCTCCGGCGGGGGGTAGAGGGTGAGACCCAGTACTTC. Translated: CASRKGLRRGVEGETQYF.

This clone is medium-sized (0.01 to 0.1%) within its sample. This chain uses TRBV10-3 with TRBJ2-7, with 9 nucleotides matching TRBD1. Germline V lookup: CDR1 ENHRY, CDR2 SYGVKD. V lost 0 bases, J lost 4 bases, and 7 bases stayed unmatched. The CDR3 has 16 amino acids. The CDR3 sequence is CAISESGGQGSYEQYF. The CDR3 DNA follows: TGTGCCATCAGTGAGTCAGGGGGACAGGGTTCTTACGAGCAGTACTTC.

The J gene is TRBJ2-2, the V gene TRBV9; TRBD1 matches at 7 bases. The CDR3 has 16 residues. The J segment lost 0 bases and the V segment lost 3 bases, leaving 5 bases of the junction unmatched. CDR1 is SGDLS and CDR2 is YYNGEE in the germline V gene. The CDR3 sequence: CASSERQGSNTGELFF. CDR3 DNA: TGTGCCAGCAGCGAAAGACAGGGCTCGAACACCGGGGAGCTGTTTTTT.

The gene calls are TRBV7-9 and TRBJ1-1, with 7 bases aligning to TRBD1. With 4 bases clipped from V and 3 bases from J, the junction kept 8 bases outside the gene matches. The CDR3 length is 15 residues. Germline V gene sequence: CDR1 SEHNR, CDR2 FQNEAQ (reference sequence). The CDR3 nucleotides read TGTGCCAGCAGCTCAAAAGACAGGGCCGACACTGAAGCTTTCTTT. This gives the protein CASSSKDRADTEAFF.

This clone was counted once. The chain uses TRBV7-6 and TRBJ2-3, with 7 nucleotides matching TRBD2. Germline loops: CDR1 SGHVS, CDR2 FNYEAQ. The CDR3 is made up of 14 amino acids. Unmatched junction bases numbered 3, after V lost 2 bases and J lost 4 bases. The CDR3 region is CASSLTAGADTQYF. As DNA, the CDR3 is TGTGCCAGCAGCTTAACGGCGGGGGCAGATACGCAGTATTTT.

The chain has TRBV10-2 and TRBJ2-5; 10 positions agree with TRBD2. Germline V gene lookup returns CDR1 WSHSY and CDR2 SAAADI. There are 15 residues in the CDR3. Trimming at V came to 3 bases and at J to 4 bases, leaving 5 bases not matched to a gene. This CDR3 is CASSDPRTSGETQYF. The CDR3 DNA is TGCGCCAGCAGTGACCCGCGGACTAGCGGAGAGACCCAGTACTTC.

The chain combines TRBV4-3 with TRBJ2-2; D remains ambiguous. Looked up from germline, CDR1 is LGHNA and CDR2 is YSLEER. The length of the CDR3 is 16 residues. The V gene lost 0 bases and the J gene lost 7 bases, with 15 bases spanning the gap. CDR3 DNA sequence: TGCGCCAGCAGCCAAGATGAAGGGAACCGATACGGGGAGCTGTTTTTT. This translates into CASSQDEGNRYGELFF.

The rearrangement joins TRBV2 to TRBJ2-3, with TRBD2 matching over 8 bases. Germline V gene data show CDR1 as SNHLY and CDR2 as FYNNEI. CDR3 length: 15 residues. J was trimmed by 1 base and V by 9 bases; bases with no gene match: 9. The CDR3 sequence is CASRLAKSRTDTQYF. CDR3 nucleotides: TGTGCCAGTAGACTAGCGAAGAGCCGCACAGATACGCAGTATTTT.

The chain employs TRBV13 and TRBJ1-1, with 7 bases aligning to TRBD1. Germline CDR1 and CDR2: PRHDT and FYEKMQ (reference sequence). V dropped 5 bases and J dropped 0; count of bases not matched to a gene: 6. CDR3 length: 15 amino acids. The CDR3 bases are TGTGCCAGCAGCGGGCCGGGACAGTTGAACACTGAAGCTTTCTTT. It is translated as CASSGPGQLNTEAFF.

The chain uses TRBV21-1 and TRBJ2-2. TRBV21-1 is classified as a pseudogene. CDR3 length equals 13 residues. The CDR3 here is CASSTPGSGELFF. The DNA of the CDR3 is TGTGCCAGCAGCACCCCCGGCTCCGGGGAGCTGTTTTTT.

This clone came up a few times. The CDR3 DNA sequence: TGTGCCAGCAGCTTAGGGCCAAGACTAGCGGGGGGAGAGCAGTTCTTC. Protein sequence: CASSLGPRLAGGEQFF. The chain joins TRBV7-8 to TRBJ2-1, with TRBD2 matching over 13 bases. V gave up 1 base and J gave up 10 bases; unmatched junction bases: 7. Germline values: CDR1 SGHVS, CDR2 FQNEAQ. The CDR3 spans 16 residues.

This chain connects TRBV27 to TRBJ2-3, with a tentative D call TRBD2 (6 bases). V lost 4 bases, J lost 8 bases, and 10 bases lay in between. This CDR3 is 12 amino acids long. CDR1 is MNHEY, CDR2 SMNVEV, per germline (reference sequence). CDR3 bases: TGTGCCAGCAGTTCTGGGGGAGGTACGCAGTATTTT. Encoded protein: CASSSGGGTQYF.

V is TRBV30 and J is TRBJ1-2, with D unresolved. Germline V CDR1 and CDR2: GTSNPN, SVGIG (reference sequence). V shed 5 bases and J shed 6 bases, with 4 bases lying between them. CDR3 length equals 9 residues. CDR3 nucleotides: TGTGCCTGGTCCAATGGCTACACCTTC. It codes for CAWSNGYTF.

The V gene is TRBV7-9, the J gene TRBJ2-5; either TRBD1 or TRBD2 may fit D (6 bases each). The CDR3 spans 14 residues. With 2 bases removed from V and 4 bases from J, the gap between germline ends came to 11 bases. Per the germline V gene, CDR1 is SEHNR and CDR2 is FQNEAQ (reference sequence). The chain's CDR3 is CASSLTEGVETQYF. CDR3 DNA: TGTGCCAGCAGCTTAACGGAGGGGGTAGAGACCCAGTACTTC. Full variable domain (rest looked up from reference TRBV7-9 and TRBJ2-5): DTGVSQNPRHKITKRGQNVTFRCDPISEHNRLYWYRQTLGQGPEFLTYFQNEAQLEKSRLLSDRFSAERPKGSFSTLEIQRTEQGDSAMYLCASSLTEGVETQYFGPGTRLLVL.

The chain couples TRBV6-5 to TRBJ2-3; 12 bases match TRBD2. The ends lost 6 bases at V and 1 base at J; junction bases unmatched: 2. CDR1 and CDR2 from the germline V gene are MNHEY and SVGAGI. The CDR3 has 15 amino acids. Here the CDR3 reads CASSRTSGGTDTQYF. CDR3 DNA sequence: TGTGCCAGCAGCAGGACTAGCGGGGGCACAGATACGCAGTATTTT.

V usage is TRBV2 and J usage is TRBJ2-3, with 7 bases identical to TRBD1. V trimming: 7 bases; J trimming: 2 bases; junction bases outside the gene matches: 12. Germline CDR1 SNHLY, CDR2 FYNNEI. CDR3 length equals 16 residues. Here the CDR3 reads CASTGQHNKITDTQYF. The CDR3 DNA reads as TGTGCCAGCACGGGACAGCATAATAAAATCACAGATACGCAGTATTTT.

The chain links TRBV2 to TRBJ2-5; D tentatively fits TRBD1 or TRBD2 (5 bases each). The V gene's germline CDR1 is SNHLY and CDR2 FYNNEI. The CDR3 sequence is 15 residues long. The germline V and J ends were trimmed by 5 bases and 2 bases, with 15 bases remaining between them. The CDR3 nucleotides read TGTGCCAGCAGTCACGGGGCCGCCCTACAAGAGACCCAGTACTTC. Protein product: CASSHGAALQETQYF.

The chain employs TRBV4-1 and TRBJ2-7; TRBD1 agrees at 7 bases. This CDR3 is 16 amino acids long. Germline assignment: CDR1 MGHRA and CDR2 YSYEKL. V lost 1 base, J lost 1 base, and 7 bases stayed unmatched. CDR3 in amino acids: CASSQVFEGASYEQYF. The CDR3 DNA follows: TGCGCCAGCAGCCAAGTATTCGAGGGGGCGTCCTACGAGCAGTACTTC.

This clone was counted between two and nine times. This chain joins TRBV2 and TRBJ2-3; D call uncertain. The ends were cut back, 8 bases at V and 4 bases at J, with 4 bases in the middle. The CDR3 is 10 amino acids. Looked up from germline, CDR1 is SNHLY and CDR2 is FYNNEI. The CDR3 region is CASWADTQYF. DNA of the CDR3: TGTGCCAGCTGGGCAGATACGCAGTATTTT.

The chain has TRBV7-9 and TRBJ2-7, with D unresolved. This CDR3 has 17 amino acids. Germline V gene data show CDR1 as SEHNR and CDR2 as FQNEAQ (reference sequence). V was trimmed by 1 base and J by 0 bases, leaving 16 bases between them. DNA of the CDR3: TGTGCCAGCAGCTTAGACGACGGCAGCCCGAGCTCCTACGAGCAGTACTTC. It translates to CASSLDDGSPSSYEQYF.